The 14 T cell receptor beta chains given below trace back to one sample, sequenced in a study of cytomegalovirus exposure and HLA in healthy donors. The primer mix had 60 Vbeta and 13 Jbeta primers. TCRdb's table, derived via immunoSEQ multiplex PCR, lists solely in-frame clones and lacks some. The data hold some 150,000 clones, with approximately 10% observed a single time. The material sequenced was PBMCs. Source of these receptors: a woman aged 40 to 50 in good health and CMV-seropositive.

Only a few counts were recorded for this clone. At the DNA level, this CDR3 is encoded by other sequences in the same sample as well. The rearrangement uses TRBV5-1 and TRBJ1-6, with 8 bases identical to TRBD1. The CDR3 runs 14 residues. The V gene's germline CDR1 is SGHRS and CDR2 YFSETQ. With 0 bases clipped from V and 10 bases from J, the junction kept 3 bases outside the gene matches. The CDR3 sequence: CASSLGGQGSPLHF. The CDR3 bases are TGCGCCAGCAGCTTGGGCGGACAGGGCTCACCCCTCCACTTT.

A few counts support this clone. The V and J genes are TRBV7-2 and TRBJ1-6; 8 nucleotides agree with TRBD1. Germline V CDR1 and CDR2: SGHTA, FQGNSA. CDR3 length: 14 amino acids. V trimming: 2 bases; J trimming: 8 bases; junction bases outside the gene matches: 2. The CDR3: CASSLHRGDSPLHF. In DNA, the CDR3 is TGTGCCAGCAGCTTACACAGGGGGGATTCACCCCTCCACTTT.

The chain combines TRBV19 with TRBJ1-2, with 11 bases fitting TRBD1. The CDR3 spans 16 residues. Unmatched junction bases numbered 4, after V lost 3 bases and J lost 1 base. Germline lookup yields CDR1 LNHDA and CDR2 SQIVND (reference sequence). In DNA, the CDR3 is TGTGCCAGTAGTATGGCGGGACAGGGGGTTAACTATGGCTACACCTTC. This encodes CASSMAGQGVNYGYTF.

The chain uses TRBV6-5 and TRBJ1-3, with 7 nucleotides matching TRBD1. V was clipped by 6 bases and J by 4 bases; unmatched bases: 9. The germline V gene has CDR1 MNHEY and CDR2 SVGAGI. The CDR3 runs 15 residues. This CDR3 reads CASSPRDSLGNTIYF. DNA for the CDR3: TGTGCCAGCAGCCCTCGGGACAGCCTAGGAAACACCATATATTTT.

In its sample, this clone was seen a few times. The identical CDR3 is also encoded by other nucleotide sequences in the sample. CDR3 protein: CASSLGLTSTDTQYF. The DNA of the CDR3 is TGCGCCAGCAGCTTGGGGCTGACTAGCACAGATACGCAGTATTTT. V gene TRBV5-1 combines with J gene TRBJ2-3; D is undetermined. Looked up from germline, CDR1 is SGHRS and CDR2 is YFSETQ. CDR3 length: 15 residues. Trimming pared 0 bases from V and 0 bases from J, leaving 8 bases between.

The chain carries TRBV2 and TRBJ2-7; D is perhaps TRBD1 (6 bases). There are 13 residues in the CDR3. With 6 bases removed from V and 3 bases from J, the gap between germline ends came to 12 bases. The germline CDR1 and CDR2 sequences are SNHLY and FYNNEI. The CDR3 reads CASRSDSFYEQYF. CDR3 bases: TGTGCCAGCAGATCGGACAGCTTCTACGAGCAGTACTTC. The complete variable domain, with remaining parts taken from reference TRBV2 and TRBJ2-7, reads EPEVTQTPSHQVTQMGQEVILRCVPISNHLYFYWYRQILGQKVEFLVSFYNNEISEKSEIFDDQFSVERPDGSNFTLKIRSTKLEDSAMYFCASRSDSFYEQYFGPGTRLTVT.

This clone has just a few counts. V and J are TRBV19 and TRBJ1-3; 7 bases map to TRBD1. Germline V gives CDR1 LNHDA, CDR2 SQIVND (reference sequence). The CDR3 is 15 amino acids. J was trimmed by 0 bases and V by 5 bases; bases with no gene match: 4. CDR3 sequence: CASSVGQSSGNTIYF. In nucleotides, the CDR3 is TGTGCCAGTAGTGTGGGACAGTCCTCTGGAAACACCATATATTTT.

The chain is built from TRBV7-8 and TRBJ1-2; possibly TRBD1 for D (5 bases). Germline CDR1 reads SGHVS; CDR2 reads FQNEAQ. Between the trimmed V and J ends, which lost 4 bases and 4 bases, there was a span of 19 bases. The CDR3 spans 16 residues. The CDR3 DNA is TGTGCCAGCAGCTACCAACCCAGGGATCCGGGCTATGGCTACACCTTC. This sequence encodes CASSYQPRDPGYGYTF.

This clone was seen a handful of times. The V call is TRBV2, the J call TRBJ1-6; D is uncertain. Looked up from germline, CDR1 is SNHLY and CDR2 is FYNNEI. CDR3 size: 15 residues. V was cut by 7 bases and J by 0 bases, with 10 bases left in between. CDR3 loop: CASKTTSSYNSPLHF. The CDR3 DNA reads as TGTGCCAGCAAGACCACTAGCTCCTATAATTCACCCCTCCACTTT.

This clone has just a few counts. The J gene is TRBJ2-5, the V gene TRBV6-5; tentatively, D is TRBD1 (5 bases). Germline V lookup: CDR1 MNHEY, CDR2 SVGAGI. The CDR3 totals 15 residues. Deletions cut 0 bases from V and 5 bases from J, with 13 bases between. The CDR3 DNA reads TGTGCCAGCAGTTACTCAGGGTTTGGGGCGGAGACCCAGTACTTC. Protein sequence: CASSYSGFGAETQYF.

The chain couples TRBV2 to TRBJ1-1; no firm D call. The CDR3 is 15 amino acids. The V gene lost 0 bases and the J gene lost 1 base, with 9 bases spanning the gap. Germline V gene data show CDR1 as SNHLY and CDR2 as FYNNEI. The CDR3 loop is CASSEALRRNTEAFF. In nucleotides, the CDR3 is TGTGCCAGCAGTGAAGCGCTTCGCAGGAACACTGAAGCTTTCTTT.

A single count supports this clone. Other DNA sequences in the sample encode the same CDR3. The CDR3 loop is CSVLPPTDRAYGYTF. The CDR3, as DNA: TGCAGCGTCCTTCCCCCAACAGACAGGGCATATGGCTACACCTTC. V and J are TRBV29-1 and TRBJ1-2, with 7 bases fitting TRBD1. The CDR3 loop spans 15 amino acids. Germline V gene sequence: CDR1 SQVTM, CDR2 ANQGSEA. Unmatched junction bases numbered 15, after V lost 6 bases and J lost 5 bases. The full variable domain, with the rest looked up from reference TRBV29-1 and TRBJ1-2, is SAVISQKPSRDICQRGTSLTIQCQVDSQVTMMFWYRQQPGQSLTLIATANQGSEATYESGFVIDKFPISRPNLTFSTLTVSNMSPEDSSIYLCSVLPPTDRAYGYTFGSGTRLTVV.

This clone was counted a few times. This chain links TRBV2 with TRBJ2-3, with TRBD2 matching over 9 bases. CDR1 is SNHLY, CDR2 FYNNEI, per germline. V lost 5 bases and J lost 2; bases outside the gene matches: 8. The CDR3 spans 16 residues. This chain's CDR3 is CASSRAAGGDTDTQYF. The CDR3 DNA follows: TGTGCCAGCAGTAGAGCAGCGGGGGGTGACACAGATACGCAGTATTTT.

Here the CDR3 DNA reads TGTGCCAGCAGTGCGGCAGGATACACTGAAGCTTTCTTT. As protein: CASSAAGYTEAFF. The rearrangement uses TRBV6-1 and TRBJ1-1; D unclear. V was shortened by 4 bases and J by 3 bases, with 9 bases between the two germline ends. This CDR3 has 13 residues. Looked up from germline, CDR1 is MNHNS and CDR2 is SASEGT.